This entry lists 3 T cell receptor beta chains sequenced from one sample in a study of post-analysis software for immune sequencing data. TCR beta cDNA libraries had unique molecular identifiers. TCRdb re-called the PCR reads through MiXCR, storing one row per CDR3 protein. Here the sample spans some 450,000 distinct CDR3 sequences, around 40% being singletons. No antigen has been identified for these receptors. The study's findings and limits: There were a handful of TRBV segments more frequent in patients than controls, and TRBV5-6, TRBV5-1 and TRBV20-1 were among them.

The sequenced material came from blood. Receptors originate from a girl aged 10 to 17 with multiple sclerosis.

The chain employs TRBV6-2 or TRBV6-3 and TRBJ2-5; D is ambiguous. This CDR3 region has 14 residues. The V end was cut by 6 bases, the J end by 1 base, with 12 bases between. Germline lookup yields CDR1 MNHEY and CDR2 SVGEGT. The CDR3 sequence: CASSWPGPQETQYF. CDR3 nucleotide sequence: TGTGCCAGCAGCTGGCCTGGCCCCCAAGAGACCCAGTACTTC.

The chain employs TRBV27 and TRBJ1-1; possible D gene TRBD1, 5 bases. The length of the CDR3 is 15 residues. V was clipped by 0 bases and J by 3 bases, with 11 bases between them. Per germline, CDR1 MNHEY and CDR2 SMNVEV (reference sequence). CDR3 region: CASSLSPGGYTEAFF. DNA of the CDR3: TGTGCCAGCAGTTTATCCCCGGGGGGGTACACTGAAGCTTTCTTT.

The CDR3 DNA reads as TGCAGTGCTCCTAGTGGGGCGGGGTACGCCTACGGGCAGTACTTC. Residues: CSAPSGAGYAYGQYF. The V call is TRBV20-1, the J call TRBJ2-5; possible D gene TRBD2, 6 bases. CDR1 and CDR2 (germline): DFQATT, SNEGSKA (reference sequence). The CDR3 sequence is 15 residues long. V gave up 5 bases and J gave up 11 bases, with 27 bases separating them.